This T cell receptor beta chain emerged from a study of blood T cell repertoires in COVID-19. For the study at large: Acute and convalescent COVID-19 samples came from the United States, Italy and Spain. In each case, the material was cDNA or gDNA derived from T cells, B-cell-depleted T cells, or PBMCs.

Original handling: Estimates of nucleated cell counts were drawn from the amplification of reference gene primers. The protocol was immunoSEQ multiplex PCR, while the TCRdb copy is restricted to in-frame clones and leaves out a portion. V and J calls and clone size are given by that table; D and trimming were obtained from the DNA. In the table there are roughly 180,000 clones, approximately 86% of which are singletons. The CDR3 extends over 14 amino acids. V shed 0 bases, J shed 3 bases, and the junction held 2 bases outside the gene matches. Germline CDR1 reads SGHKS; CDR2 reads YYEKEE (reference sequence). Recovery among Cohort 3 donors was established by two negative PCRs, clearance, or symptom resolution.

This receptor was obtained from a man between 60 and 75 years old who had recovered from COVID-19. The chain carries TRBV5-5 and TRBJ2-7; TRBD2 matches 8 bases. The sequenced material came from PBMCs or T cells enriched from blood (not recorded which). CDR3: CASSLVGRDYEQYF. The CDR3 DNA sequence: TGTGCCAGCAGCTTGGTCGGGAGGGACTACGAGCAGTACTTC.